This T cell receptor beta chain was sequenced during a study of T cells after yellow fever vaccination (dated by TCRdb to 2018 to 2020). Looking at the study overall: The SMART-Seq v4 Ultra Low Input RNA kit was used to prepare libraries from fractions with low cell numbers. To follow T-cell clones before and after primary and booster YFV17D yellow fever vaccination, bulk TCR alpha and beta repertoires were sequenced over time. Two healthy male donors made up the cohort, one aged 18 to 29 years and the other aged 30 to 39 years. Blood samples were taken at several timepoints before and after primary and secondary immunization, and bulk PBMC replicates and cell subsets were isolated.

As concerns this clonotype: Its target antigen remains unknown. It has no much larger one-base neighbor in the sample; base qualities were not kept.

The sample's treatment or condition label, in plain terms: live attenuated yellow fever vaccine strain. PBMCs were isolated from peripheral blood using a standard Ficoll-Paque protocol. Dynabeads CD4 and CD8 positive selection kits were used to isolate the CD4 and CD8 T-cell fractions. TriZol was used to extract RNA from bulk PBMCs, CD4 and CD8 fractions, and dextramer-positive and dextramer-negative fractions. Study-level results and caveats: Only two donors were included in the study, so the extent to which the findings can be generalized is limited. After the booster, most of the clones that had expanded following primary vaccination were detected again (almost 98% of CD4 and around nine tenths of CD8), which suggests that memory was broadly maintained. Computational filtering was needed because FACS-sorted repertoires could contain abundant contaminating clonotypes from the bulk population. A small fraction of clonotypes showed up in both the CD4 and CD8 compartments, probably as a result of convergent recombination. Compared with the primary T-cell response, the secondary T-cell response was weaker but faster, peaking on day 5 rather than day 15.

The reads were generated on an Illumina NovaSeq 6000. Synthesis of TCR cDNA relied on 5'RACE template switching, a step that introduced a universal primer site along with unique molecular identifiers. Priming for cDNA synthesis came from both the TCR alpha and TCR beta constant segments. Library amplification used two PCR steps, and the second PCR step added sample barcodes and sequencing adapters. Libraries were sequenced on Illumina HiSeq 2500 (2x100 bp) or NovaSeq (2x150 bp). Per the authors' processing: Demultiplexing of reads and collapsing into UMI consensus sequences were performed with MIGEC, and V(D)J alignment was carried out with MiXCR. Clonotypes responding to the vaccine were identified with edgeR on replicate PBMC samples, with the criteria of FDR below 0.01 and a log2 fold change above 5 up to day 15. Bulk clonotypes were assigned CD4 or CD8 identity according to which sequenced CD4 or CD8 repertoire held them at higher abundance. In-frame beta chains were kept once TCRdb had trimmed the public reads at Q25 with fastp and called clones with MiXCR. Entries are consolidated by CDR3 protein sequence, retaining the most common genes and DNA. The V and J calls shown here were made by TCRdb, not taken from the authors' results. The sample contains about 160,000 distinct CDR3 sequences, 9.3% of them found a single time. Clones ranked in the top ten supply under 40% of the sample.

The starting material was CD8+ T cells sorted from PBMCs, obtained 45 days after the yellow fever booster vaccination. This receptor was obtained from a man aged 18 to 30 who received the YFV17D yellow fever vaccine.

The DNA sequence reads TGTGCCAGCAGCCGTCAGGCAGGGCGGACTGAAGCTTTCTTT. This translates into CASSRQAGRTEAFF. The chain uses TRBV3-1 and TRBJ1-1; tentative D gene TRBD1, with 5 bases matching. Cut back by 4 bases and 5 bases, the V and J ends lie 14 bases apart. Its CDR3 holds 14 amino acids, cysteine through phenylalanine. Here the CDR3 DNA is all that survives: 42 bases in frame from base 1. The germline V gene (reference sequence) yields LGHDT for CDR1 and YNNKEL for CDR2. The full variable domain, completed from the reference TRBV3-1 and TRBJ1-1 proteins outside the CDR3, reads DTAVSQTPKYLVTQMGNDKSIKCEQNLGHDTMYWYKQDSKKFLKIMFSYNNKELIINETVPNRFSPKSPDKAHLNLHINSLELGDSAVYFCASSRQAGRTEAFFGQGTRLTVV.